The 12 T cell receptor beta chains listed next were all sequenced from one sample in a study of cytomegalovirus exposure and HLA in healthy donors. The PCR was carried out with 60 Vbeta primers and 13 Jbeta primers. The data were produced by immunoSEQ multiplex PCR, yet TCRdb's version contains in-frame clones alone and is incomplete. The sample contains 150,000 or so clones, 60% to 85% of which appear only once. The specimen sequenced was PBMCs. The receptors were gathered from a man between 40 and 49 years old in good health and CMV-seropositive.

The chain is built from TRBV18 and TRBJ2-5; 9 bases line up with TRBD2. Germline CDR1 and CDR2: KGHSH and LQKENI. The CDR3 runs 18 residues. The V segment lost 1 base and the J segment 5 bases; nucleotides outside the gene matches: 14. CDR3 sequence reads: CASSPLPPRLAGRETQYF. The DNA for the CDR3 is TGTGCCAGCTCACCACTCCCCCCTCGTCTAGCGGGAAGGGAGACCCAGTACTTC. The full variable domain, completed using reference TRBV18 and TRBJ2-5, is NAGVMQNPRHLVRRRGQEARLRCSPMKGHSHVYWYRQLPEEGLKFMVYLQKENIIDESGMPKERFSAEFPKEGPSILRIQQVVRGDSAAYFCASSPLPPRLAGRETQYFGPGTRLLVL.

V and J are TRBV19 and TRBJ1-2, with D perhaps matching TRBD1 (6 bases). This CDR3 has 14 amino acids. Trimming left V 6 bases short and J 2 bases short, with 13 bases between. Germline lookup yields CDR1 LNHDA and CDR2 SQIVND (reference sequence). CDR3 protein: CASRKQGVNYGYTF. CDR3 sequence (DNA): TGTGCCAGTAGGAAACAGGGAGTAAACTATGGCTACACCTTC.

The chain combines TRBV5-4 with TRBJ1-3; D is possibly TRBD1 (6 bases). Germline V CDR1 and CDR2: SGHNT, YYREEE (reference sequence). V was clipped by 0 bases and J by 3 bases, with 10 bases between them. CDR3 length: 15 amino acids. CDR3 residues: CASSLGQGFGNTIYF. CDR3 nucleotide sequence: TGTGCCAGCAGCTTGGGGCAGGGGTTTGGAAACACCATATATTTT.

This clone was counted a single time. The rearrangement links TRBV28 to TRBJ1-5, with a possible D match to TRBD1 (6 bases). The CDR3 is 15 residues long. The germline V gene has CDR1 MDHEN and CDR2 SYDVKM. Trimming stripped 5 bases from V and 4 bases from J, with 15 bases between. This CDR3 reads CASSGGGARNQPQHF. The CDR3 nucleotides are TGTGCCAGCAGTGGAGGGGGGGCTCGGAATCAGCCCCAGCATTTT. Complete variable domain (other parts from reference TRBV28 and TRBJ1-5): DVKVTQSSRYLVKRTGEKVFLECVQDMDHENMFWYRQDPGLGLRLIYFSYDVKMKEKGDIPEGYSVSREKKERFSLILESASTNQTSMYLCASSGGGARNQPQHFGDGTRLSIL.

This chain connects TRBV14 to TRBJ2-6, with D maybe TRBD2 (6 bases). Deletions cut 2 bases from V and 0 bases from J, with 26 bases between. The CDR3 consists of 22 residues. Germline V gene sequence: CDR1 SGHDN, CDR2 FVKESK. In DNA form, the CDR3 reads TGTGCCAGCAGCCAATTTGGACCGTTGGGAACGGGGGTCCTCTCTGGGGCCAACGTCCTGACTTTC. It is translated as CASSQFGPLGTGVLSGANVLTF.

This clone has just one count. The rearrangement joins TRBV7-2 to TRBJ2-5, with D uncertain. The J call may not be correct, given that the DNA end is closer to TRBJ2-7. The germline gives CDR1 SGHTA, CDR2 FQGNSA. This CDR3 region has 16 residues. CDR3 in amino acids: CASSSSSARGTYEQYF. In DNA, the CDR3 is TGTGCCAGCAGCTCATCCTCAGCGAGAGGAACCTACGAGCAGTACTTC.

The chain recombines TRBV5-1 with TRBJ2-7; no definite D call. Germline V gene data show CDR1 as SGHRS and CDR2 as YFSETQ. Trimming pared 3 bases from V and 7 bases from J, leaving 8 bases between. The CDR3 runs to 11 residues. The CDR3 spells CASSYLREQYF. The CDR3 DNA is TGCGCCAGCAGCTATCTGCGGGAGCAGTACTTC.

The V and J genes are TRBV7-9 and TRBJ2-2; 11 nucleotides agree with TRBD2. Per the germline V gene, CDR1 is SEHNR and CDR2 is FQNEAQ (reference sequence). V lost 6 bases, J lost 6 bases, and 6 bases stayed unmatched. This CDR3 spans 15 amino acids. This CDR3 is CASRLTSGRAGELFF. CDR3 DNA sequence: TGTGCCAGCAGACTTACTAGCGGGAGAGCCGGGGAGCTGTTTTTT.

This clone was detected a few times. The chain recombines TRBV19 with TRBJ1-1; TRBD1 matches 10 bases. Germline CDR1 and CDR2: LNHDA and SQIVND (reference sequence). Trimming took 3 bases from V and 5 from J; bases not matched to a gene: 6. The CDR3 length is 15 residues. In DNA, the CDR3 is TGTGCCAGTAGTATCCGCGGACAGGGGGATACTGAAGCTTTCTTT. It yields the protein CASSIRGQGDTEAFF.

This rearrangement joins TRBV29-1 to TRBJ1-4; D might be TRBD1 (5 bases). The CDR3 consists of 13 residues. V was trimmed by 5 bases and J by 3 bases, leaving 10 bases between them. CDR1 SQVTM and CDR2 ANQGSEA come from the germline V gene. The CDR3 loop is CSVQGRANEKLFF. The CDR3 DNA follows: TGCAGCGTTCAGGGTCGGGCTAATGAAAAACTGTTTTTT.

The table lists this clone with a count of one. This chain joins TRBV7-9 and TRBJ2-7; 8 nucleotides agree with TRBD1. This CDR3 has 15 amino acids. Germline values: CDR1 SEHNR, CDR2 FQNEAQ (reference sequence). V lost 4 bases to trimming and J lost 4 bases; unmatched junction nucleotides: 9. The chain's CDR3 is CASSSPGQGKYEQYF. CDR3 bases: TGTGCCAGCAGCTCCCCCGGACAGGGCAAATACGAGCAGTACTTC.

This chain links TRBV5-4 with TRBJ2-2; D gene unclear. V lost 0 bases and J lost 3, with 12 bases in between. This CDR3 contains 16 residues. Germline assignment: CDR1 SGHNT and CDR2 YYREEE (reference sequence). The CDR3 bases are TGTGCCAGCAGCTTGGATGTTGCACGCGACACCGGGGAGCTGTTTTTT. Its protein product is CASSLDVARDTGELFF.